Listed below are T cell receptor beta chains from one sample, sequenced in a study of blood T cell repertoires in COVID-19. The assay was immunoSEQ multiplex PCR, and TCRdb's table has in-frame clones only and misses some. The sample consists of about 260,000 clones, 80% to 90% of them appearing once. Sequencing input: PBMCs or T cells enriched from blood (not recorded which). These receptors were collected from a man between 45 and 60 years old who had been exposed to COVID-19. Each CDR3 is given with its conserved first and last residue. The D gene is left open where the match is weak. Part of the rows lack a size; the others show once, few, many or a class for expanded clones.

CDR3 length: 14; clone size: .; J gene: TRBJ1-5; V gene: TRBV25-1; D gene: .; CDR3 protein: CASSTTGGGQPQHF; CDR3 DNA: TGTGCCAGCAGTACCACGGGGGGAGGTCAGCCCCAGCATTTT
CDR3 length: 14; clone size: once; J gene: TRBJ1-3; V gene: TRBV5-1; D gene: .; CDR3 protein: CASSLGPVGNTIYF; CDR3 DNA: TGCGCCAGCAGCTTGGGGCCAGTTGGAAACACCATATATTTT
CDR3 length: 15; clone size: .; J gene: TRBJ1-1; V gene: TRBV13; D gene: .; CDR3 protein: CASSSGPGGGTEAFF; CDR3 DNA: TGTGCCAGCAGCTCCGGACCCGGGGGAGGAACTGAAGCTTTCTTT
CDR3 length: 16; clone size: .; J gene: TRBJ1-6; V gene: TRBV18; D gene: TRBD1; CDR3 protein: CASSASDRGYNSPLHF; CDR3 DNA: TGTGCCAGCTCAGCATCCGACAGGGGCTATAATTCACCCCTCCACTTT
CDR3 length: 14; clone size: .; J gene: TRBJ1-2; V gene: TRBV11-3; D gene: TRBD1; CDR3 protein: CASSFGQDNYGYTF; CDR3 DNA: TGTGCCAGCAGCTTCGGACAGGATAACTATGGCTACACCTTC
CDR3 length: 16; clone size: .; J gene: TRBJ1-2; V gene: TRBV19; D gene: TRBD1; CDR3 protein: CASSTTGGLFDYGYTF; CDR3 DNA: TGTGCCAGTAGTACGACAGGGGGCCTTTTCGACTATGGCTACACCTTC
CDR3 length: 17; clone size: once; J gene: TRBJ2-3; V gene: TRBV5-4; D gene: TRBD2; CDR3 protein: CASSLLVAGEHTDTQYF; CDR3 DNA: TGTGCCAGCAGCTTGCTGGTAGCGGGGGAACACACAGATACGCAGTATTTT
CDR3 length: 13; clone size: .; J gene: TRBJ1-1; V gene: TRBV10-1; D gene: .; CDR3 protein: CASSLQGNTEAFF; CDR3 DNA: TGCGCCAGCAGTTTACAGGGGAACACTGAAGCTTTCTTT
CDR3 length: 18; clone size: .; J gene: TRBJ1-1; V gene: TRBV19; D gene: TRBD1; CDR3 protein: CASTLSTGGQGPNTEAFF; CDR3 DNA: TGTGCCAGTACCCTTTCAACGGGGGGACAGGGACCGAACACTGAAGCTTTCTTT
CDR3 length: 14; clone size: few; J gene: TRBJ2-7; V gene: TRBV10-3; D gene: TRBD1; CDR3 protein: CAIRSGTGAYEQYF; CDR3 DNA: TGTGCCATCAGATCCGGGACAGGGGCCTACGAGCAGTACTTC
CDR3 length: 14; clone size: .; J gene: TRBJ2-1; V gene: TRBV28; D gene: TRBD2; CDR3 protein: CASNQAGGPLWQFF; CDR3 DNA: TGTGCCAGCAATCAAGCGGGGGGGCCCCTCTGGCAGTTCTTC
CDR3 length: 14; clone size: .; J gene: TRBJ1-1; V gene: TRBV7-8; D gene: .; CDR3 protein: CASSLNSPTGEAFF; CDR3 DNA: TGTGCCAGCAGCTTAAACTCCCCGACAGGTGAAGCTTTCTTT
CDR3 length: 14; clone size: .; J gene: TRBJ1-1; V gene: TRBV2; D gene: .; CDR3 protein: CASTSEGLLTEAFF; CDR3 DNA: TGTGCCAGCACTTCTGAAGGACTCCTCACTGAAGCTTTCTTT
CDR3 length: 12; clone size: once; J gene: TRBJ2-5; V gene: TRBV2; D gene: .; CDR3 protein: CASGQEQETQYF; CDR3 DNA: TGTGCCAGCGGGCAGGAACAAGAGACCCAGTACTTC
CDR3 length: 17; clone size: .; J gene: TRBJ1-5; V gene: TRBV19; D gene: TRBD1; CDR3 protein: CASRSGQGVHSNQPQHF; CDR3 DNA: TGTGCCAGTAGATCGGGACAGGGGGTTCATAGCAATCAGCCCCAGCATTTT
CDR3 length: 11; clone size: few; J gene: TRBJ1-2; V gene: TRBV20-1; D gene: .; CDR3 protein: CSASRPESYTF; CDR3 DNA: TGCAGTGCTAGTCGCCCGGAGAGCTACACCTTC
CDR3 length: 15; clone size: .; J gene: TRBJ1-5; V gene: TRBV2; D gene: .; CDR3 protein: CASSPDGGMAQPQHF; CDR3 DNA: TGTGCCAGCAGCCCCGATGGGGGGATGGCGCAGCCCCAGCATTTT
CDR3 length: 13; clone size: .; J gene: TRBJ1-4; V gene: TRBV24-1; D gene: TRBD1; CDR3 protein: CATSGQENEKLFF; CDR3 DNA: TGTGCCACCTCCGGACAGGAGAATGAAAAACTGTTTTTT
CDR3 length: 11; clone size: .; J gene: TRBJ2-3; V gene: TRBV7-3; D gene: TRBD1; CDR3 protein: CASSFRDRVYF; CDR3 DNA: TGTGCCAGCAGCTTCCGGGACAGGGTTTATTTT
CDR3 length: 15; clone size: .; J gene: TRBJ1-6; V gene: TRBV5-1; D gene: .; CDR3 protein: CASSLYGGDNSPLHF; CDR3 DNA: TGCGCCAGCAGCTTGTATGGGGGGGATAATTCACCCCTCCACTTT
CDR3 length: 15; clone size: .; J gene: TRBJ1-5; V gene: TRBV7-9; D gene: .; CDR3 protein: CATSPGILDNQPQHF; CDR3 DNA: TGTGCCACAAGTCCGGGGATTCTCGACAATCAGCCCCAGCATTTT
CDR3 length: 13; clone size: .; J gene: TRBJ2-3; V gene: TRBV7-3; D gene: .; CDR3 protein: CASSDSGTDTQYF; CDR3 DNA: TGTGCCAGCAGCGATAGCGGCACAGATACGCAGTATTTT
CDR3 length: 17; clone size: few; J gene: TRBJ1-5; V gene: TRBV28; D gene: .; CDR3 protein: CASSLLRLAGSNQPQHF; CDR3 DNA: TGTGCCAGCAGTTTACTACGATTGGCAGGGAGCAATCAGCCCCAGCATTTT
CDR3 length: 13; clone size: few; J gene: TRBJ2-1; V gene: TRBV10-3; D gene: .; CDR3 protein: CATDREGYNEQFF; CDR3 DNA: TGTGCCACTGACCGAGAGGGCTACAATGAGCAGTTCTTC
CDR3 length: 14; clone size: .; J gene: TRBJ1-6; V gene: TRBV19; D gene: TRBD1; CDR3 protein: CASSLWDRNSPLHF; CDR3 DNA: TGTGCCAGTAGTCTTTGGGACAGAAATTCACCCCTCCACTTT
CDR3 length: 16; clone size: .; J gene: TRBJ1-2; V gene: TRBV27; D gene: TRBD1; CDR3 protein: CASSLRTGALYYGYTF; CDR3 DNA: TGTGCCAGCAGTTTACGGACAGGGGCGTTGTACTATGGCTACACCTTC
CDR3 length: 14; clone size: .; J gene: TRBJ1-2; V gene: TRBV6-1; D gene: .; CDR3 protein: CASSEGQRNYGYTF; CDR3 DNA: TGTGCCAGCAGTGAAGGACAGCGTAACTATGGCTACACCTTC
CDR3 length: 16; clone size: .; J gene: TRBJ2-2; V gene: TRBV7-9; D gene: TRBD1; CDR3 protein: CASSPAGTGLTGELFF; CDR3 DNA: TGTGCCAGCAGCCCGGCCGGGACAGGGTTGACCGGGGAGCTGTTTTTT
CDR3 length: 15; clone size: .; J gene: TRBJ2-2; V gene: TRBV5-1; D gene: TRBD1; CDR3 protein: CASSNNRQGAGELFF; CDR3 DNA: TGCGCCAGCAGCAACAATAGACAGGGGGCCGGGGAGCTGTTTTTT
CDR3 length: 14; clone size: .; J gene: TRBJ1-3; V gene: TRBV28; D gene: .; CDR3 protein: CASSLPGSGNTIYF; CDR3 DNA: TGTGCCAGCAGTTTACCGGGCTCTGGAAACACCATATATTTT
CDR3 length: 17; clone size: .; J gene: TRBJ2-2; V gene: TRBV5-1; D gene: TRBD2; CDR3 protein: CASSLVTLAANTGELFF; CDR3 DNA: TGCGCCAGCAGCTTGGTTACACTAGCGGCGAACACCGGGGAGCTGTTTTTT
CDR3 length: 18; clone size: .; J gene: TRBJ2-1; V gene: TRBV5-1; D gene: TRBD2; CDR3 protein: CASSWGGESSGSRNEQFF; CDR3 DNA: TGCGCCAGCAGCTGGGGGGGAGAGTCTAGCGGGAGTCGCAATGAGCAGTTCTTC
CDR3 length: 17; clone size: .; J gene: TRBJ2-7; V gene: TRBV5-1; D gene: .; CDR3 protein: CASSINSGGAQYYEQYF; CDR3 DNA: TGCGCCAGCAGCATAAATTCGGGGGGCGCCCAATACTACGAGCAGTACTTC
CDR3 length: 16; clone size: .; J gene: TRBJ2-1; V gene: TRBV6-5; D gene: TRBD2; CDR3 protein: CASSSGLAVDFNEQFF; CDR3 DNA: TGTGCCAGCAGTTCCGGACTAGCGGTCGACTTCAATGAGCAGTTCTTC
CDR3 length: 14; clone size: .; J gene: TRBJ1-2; V gene: TRBV19; D gene: .; CDR3 protein: CASSRRQTAYGYTF; CDR3 DNA: TGTGCCAGTAGTAGACGACAGACGGCCTATGGCTACACCTTC
CDR3 length: 15; clone size: .; J gene: TRBJ2-7; V gene: TRBV27; D gene: .; CDR3 protein: CASSFLQGGPYEQYF; CDR3 DNA: TGTGCCAGCAGTTTTCTACAGGGAGGGCCCTACGAGCAGTACTTC
CDR3 length: 15; clone size: .; J gene: TRBJ1-1; V gene: TRBV5-4; D gene: .; CDR3 protein: CASSLALGGATEAFF; CDR3 DNA: TGTGCCAGCAGCTTGGCCTTGGGAGGGGCTACTGAAGCTTTCTTT
CDR3 length: 15; clone size: .; J gene: TRBJ1-4; V gene: TRBV7-8; D gene: TRBD1; CDR3 protein: CASRRDRGPYEKLFF; CDR3 DNA: TGTGCCAGCAGACGTGACAGGGGGCCTTATGAAAAACTGTTTTTT
CDR3 length: 14; clone size: .; J gene: TRBJ1-1; V gene: TRBV9; D gene: .; CDR3 protein: CASSVGVRDTEAFF; CDR3 DNA: TGTGCCAGCAGCGTAGGCGTAAGAGACACTGAAGCTTTCTTT
CDR3 length: 14; clone size: .; J gene: TRBJ1-2; V gene: TRBV18; D gene: TRBD1; CDR3 protein: CASSPGQGAAGYTF; CDR3 DNA: TGTGCCAGCTCACCGGGACAGGGGGCGGCTGGCTACACCTTC
CDR3 length: 11; clone size: .; J gene: TRBJ2-2; V gene: TRBV11-2; D gene: .; CDR3 protein: CASRETGELFF; CDR3 DNA: TGTGCCAGTCGGGAGACCGGGGAGCTGTTTTTT
CDR3 length: 13; clone size: .; J gene: TRBJ1-1; V gene: TRBV7-2; D gene: .; CDR3 protein: CASRGTRHTEAFF; CDR3 DNA: TGTGCCAGCAGGGGGACAAGACACACTGAAGCTTTCTTT
CDR3 length: 14; clone size: .; J gene: TRBJ2-1; V gene: TRBV24-1; D gene: .; CDR3 protein: CATSDPTIAIEQFF; CDR3 DNA: TGTGCCACCAGTGATCCCACGATAGCTATTGAGCAGTTCTTC
CDR3 length: 18; clone size: .; J gene: TRBJ2-1; V gene: TRBV7-8; D gene: .; CDR3 protein: CASSPIPSLTAEHNEQFF; CDR3 DNA: TGTGCCAGCAGTCCGATTCCGTCCCTCACGGCGGAACACAATGAGCAGTTCTTC
CDR3 length: 15; clone size: .; J gene: TRBJ1-5; V gene: TRBV6-5; D gene: .; CDR3 protein: CASTKVGGGNQPQHF; CDR3 DNA: TGTGCCAGCACCAAGGTGGGGGGAGGCAATCAGCCCCAGCATTTT
CDR3 length: 14; clone size: .; J gene: TRBJ2-1; V gene: TRBV5-8; D gene: TRBD2; CDR3 protein: CASSSGGGYNEQFF; CDR3 DNA: TGTGCCAGCAGCTCGGGGGGGGGCTACAATGAGCAGTTCTTC
CDR3 length: 13; clone size: .; J gene: TRBJ1-5; V gene: TRBV3-1/TRBV3-2; D gene: .; CDR3 protein: CASSLTPSEPQHF; CDR3 DNA: TGTGCCAGCAGCCTGACTCCCTCCGAGCCCCAGCATTTT